Sequencing of this T cell receptor (beta chain) was carried out in a study of blood T cell repertoires in COVID-19. The table came from immunoSEQ multiplex PCR; TCRdb's copy has only in-frame clones and leaves some out. This sample has around 150,000 clones; 75% to 90% occur once, and the top ten carry 3% to 4%. This CDR3 has 12 residues. The germline gives CDR1 SQVTM, CDR2 ANQGSEA. Trimming cost V 7 bases and J 8 bases; bases outside gene matches: 7. This clonotype was sampled from a woman aged 60-75 years who had recovered from COVID-19. Sequencing was performed on PBMCs or T cells enriched from blood (not recorded which). The chain joins TRBV29-1 to TRBJ2-1; 8 bases are a match to TRBD1. In DNA form, the CDR3 reads TGCAGCGGGCGACAGGGGAGCGATGAGCAGTTCTTC. As protein: CSGRQGSDEQFF.